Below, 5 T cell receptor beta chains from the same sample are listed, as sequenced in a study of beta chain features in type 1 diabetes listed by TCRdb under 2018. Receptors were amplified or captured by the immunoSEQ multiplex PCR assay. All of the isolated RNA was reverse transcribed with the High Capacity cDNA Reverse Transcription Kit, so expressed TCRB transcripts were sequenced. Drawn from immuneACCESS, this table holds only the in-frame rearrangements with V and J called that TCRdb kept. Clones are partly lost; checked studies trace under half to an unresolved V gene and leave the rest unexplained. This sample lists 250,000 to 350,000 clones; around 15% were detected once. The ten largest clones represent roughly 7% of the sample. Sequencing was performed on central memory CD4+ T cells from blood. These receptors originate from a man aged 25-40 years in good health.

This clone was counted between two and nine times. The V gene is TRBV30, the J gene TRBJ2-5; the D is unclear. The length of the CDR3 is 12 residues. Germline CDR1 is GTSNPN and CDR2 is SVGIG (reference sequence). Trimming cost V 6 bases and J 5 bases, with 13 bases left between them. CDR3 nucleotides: TGTGCCTGCCTCCCCTTGGGCGAGACCCAGTACTTC. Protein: CACLPLGETQYF.

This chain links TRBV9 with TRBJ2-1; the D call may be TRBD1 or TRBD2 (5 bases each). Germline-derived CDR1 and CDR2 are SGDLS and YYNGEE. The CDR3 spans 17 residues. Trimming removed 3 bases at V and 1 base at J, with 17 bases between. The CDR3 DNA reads TGTGCCAGCAGCGCGACAGCGGTATTCTCGTCCTACAATGAGCAGTTCTTC. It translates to CASSATAVFSSYNEQFF.

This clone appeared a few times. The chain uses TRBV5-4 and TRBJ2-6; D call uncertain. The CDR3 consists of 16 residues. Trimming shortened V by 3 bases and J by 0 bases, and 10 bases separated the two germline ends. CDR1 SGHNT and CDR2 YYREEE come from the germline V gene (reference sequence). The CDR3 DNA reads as TGTGCCAGCAGCTCCTTCATGACCTCTGGGGCCAACGTCCTGACTTTC. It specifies CASSSFMTSGANVLTF.

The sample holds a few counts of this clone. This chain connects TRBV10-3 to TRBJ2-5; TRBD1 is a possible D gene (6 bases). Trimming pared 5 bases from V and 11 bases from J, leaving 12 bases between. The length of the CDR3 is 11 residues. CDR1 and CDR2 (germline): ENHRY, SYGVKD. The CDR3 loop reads CAISPGVEQYF. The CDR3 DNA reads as TGTGCCATCAGTCCAGGGGTGGAGCAGTACTTC.

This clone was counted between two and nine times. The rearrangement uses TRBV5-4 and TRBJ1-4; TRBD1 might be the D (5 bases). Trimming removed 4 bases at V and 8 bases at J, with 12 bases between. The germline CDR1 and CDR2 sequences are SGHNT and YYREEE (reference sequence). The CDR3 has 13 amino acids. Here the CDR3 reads CASSRGAVEKLFF. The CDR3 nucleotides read TGTGCCAGCAGCCGAGGGGCGGTCGAAAAACTGTTTTTT.